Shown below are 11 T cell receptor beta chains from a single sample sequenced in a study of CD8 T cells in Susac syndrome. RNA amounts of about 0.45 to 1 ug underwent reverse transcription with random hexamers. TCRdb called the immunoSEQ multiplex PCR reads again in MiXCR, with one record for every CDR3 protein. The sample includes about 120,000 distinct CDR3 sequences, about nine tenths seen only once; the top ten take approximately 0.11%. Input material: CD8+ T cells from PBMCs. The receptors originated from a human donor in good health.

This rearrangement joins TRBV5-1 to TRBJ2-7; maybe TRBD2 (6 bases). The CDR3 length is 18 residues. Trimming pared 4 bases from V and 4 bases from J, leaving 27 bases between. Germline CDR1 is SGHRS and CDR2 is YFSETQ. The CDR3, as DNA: TGCGCCAGCAGCCCTACCCAGACGATCGGGGGAGAGGCTTACGAGCAGTACTTC. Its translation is CASSPTQTIGGEAYEQYF. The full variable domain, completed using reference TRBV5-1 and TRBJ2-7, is KAGVTQTPRYLIKTRGQQVTLSCSPISGHRSVSWYQQTPGQGLQFLFEYFSETQRNKGNFPGRFSGRQFSNSRSEMNVSTLELGDSALYLCASSPTQTIGGEAYEQYFGPGTRLTVT.

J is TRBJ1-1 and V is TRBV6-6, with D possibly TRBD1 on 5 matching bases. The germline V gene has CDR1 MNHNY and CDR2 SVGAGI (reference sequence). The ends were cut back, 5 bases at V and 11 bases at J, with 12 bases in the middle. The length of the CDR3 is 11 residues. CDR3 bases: TGTGCCAGCAGTCCTGGGACCGGTGCTTTCTTT. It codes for CASSPGTGAFF.

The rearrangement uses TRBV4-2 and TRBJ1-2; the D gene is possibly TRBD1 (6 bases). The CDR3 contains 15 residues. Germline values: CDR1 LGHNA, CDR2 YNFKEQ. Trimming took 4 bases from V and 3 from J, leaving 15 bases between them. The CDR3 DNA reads TGTGCCAGCAGCCGCCCACAGGGCCCGGACTATGGCTACACCTTC. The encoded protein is CASSRPQGPDYGYTF.

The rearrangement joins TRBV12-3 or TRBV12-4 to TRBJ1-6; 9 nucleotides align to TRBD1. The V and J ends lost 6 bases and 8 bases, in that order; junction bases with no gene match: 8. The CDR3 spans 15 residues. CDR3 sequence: CASRQNRGLDSPLHF. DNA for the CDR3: TGTGCCAGCAGACAAAACAGGGGGCTCGATTCACCCCTCCACTTT.

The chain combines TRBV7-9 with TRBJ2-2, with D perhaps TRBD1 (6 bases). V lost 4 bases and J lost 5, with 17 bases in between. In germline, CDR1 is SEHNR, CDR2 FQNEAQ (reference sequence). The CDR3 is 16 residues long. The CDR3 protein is CASSSSYREMTGELFF. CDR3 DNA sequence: TGTGCCAGCAGCTCGAGTTACAGGGAGATGACCGGGGAGCTGTTTTTT.

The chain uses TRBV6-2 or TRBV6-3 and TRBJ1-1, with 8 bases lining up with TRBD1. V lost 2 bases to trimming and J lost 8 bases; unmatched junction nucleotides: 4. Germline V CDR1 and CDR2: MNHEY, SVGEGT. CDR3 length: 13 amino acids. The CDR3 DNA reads TGTGCCAGCAGTTACAAGGACAGGGAAGAAGCTTTCTTT. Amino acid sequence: CASSYKDREEAFF.

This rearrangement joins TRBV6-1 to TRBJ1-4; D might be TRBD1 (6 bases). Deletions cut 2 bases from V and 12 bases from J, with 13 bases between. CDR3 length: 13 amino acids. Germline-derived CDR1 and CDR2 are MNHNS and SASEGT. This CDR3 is CASSEIIEGELFF. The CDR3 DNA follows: TGTGCCAGCAGTGAAATTATTGAGGGGGAACTGTTTTTT.

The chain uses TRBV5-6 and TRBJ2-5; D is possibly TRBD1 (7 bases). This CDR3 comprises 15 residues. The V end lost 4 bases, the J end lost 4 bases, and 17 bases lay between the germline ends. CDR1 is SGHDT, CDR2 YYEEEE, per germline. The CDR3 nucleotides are TGTGCCAGCAGCGTGGCTGGGCAGGGGGGAGAGACCCAGTACTTC. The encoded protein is CASSVAGQGGETQYF.

CDR3 sequence (DNA): TGTGCCAGCAGTGAATCCCGGTACAGGAGGGACACTGAAGCTTTCTTT. The encoded protein is CASSESRYRRDTEAFF. The chain couples TRBV25-1 to TRBJ1-1; possible D gene TRBD1, 5 bases. The V end was cut by 1 base, the J end by 3 bases, with 15 bases between. This CDR3 has 16 amino acids. The germline gives CDR1 MGHDK, CDR2 SYGVNS.

The CDR3 coding sequence is TGCGCCAGCAGCCAAGATAAGACAGCTACCTACGAGCAGTACTTC. This sequence encodes CASSQDKTATYEQYF. The chain recombines TRBV4-3 with TRBJ2-7; weak D call: TRBD1 (5 bases). CDR3 length: 15 residues. From germline, CDR1 is LGHNA and CDR2 YSLEER. V lost 0 bases to trimming and J lost 2 bases, with 11 bases between them.

CDR3 DNA sequence: TGTGCCAGCAGCTTAGGTTGGGACGCAAGTCAGCCCCAGCATTTT. Translation gives CASSLGWDASQPQHF. The chain couples TRBV7-9 to TRBJ1-5, with TRBD1 as a possible D gene (5 bases). The germline gives CDR1 SEHNR, CDR2 FQNEAQ (reference sequence). The ends were cut back, 1 base at V and 6 bases at J, with 13 bases in the middle. The CDR3 is 15 residues long.